The 16 T cell receptor beta chains below all came from one sample that was sequenced in a study of blood T cell repertoires in COVID-19. Generated by immunoSEQ multiplex PCR, the TCRdb table keeps only in-frame clones and is missing some. The sample holds about 160,000 clones; about four fifths are singletons and the top ten take 7% to 10%. The specimen was peripheral blood. The receptor source for this set is a woman aged 55 to 70 with COVID-19, enrolled during active disease.

The chain employs TRBV6-5 and TRBJ2-7, with D tentatively TRBD1 (6 bases). Germline V gives CDR1 MNHEY, CDR2 SVGAGI. Trimming took 0 bases from V and 11 from J, leaving 20 bases between them. CDR3 length equals 15 residues. CDR3 sequence: CASSYSETQGLGEYF. As DNA, the CDR3 is TGTGCCAGCAGTTACTCGGAGACTCAGGGGCTCGGGGAGTACTTC.

The rearrangement links TRBV7-3 to TRBJ2-5, with D possibly being TRBD2 (5 bases). This CDR3 contains 15 residues. The V end was cut by 5 bases, the J end by 4 bases, with 17 bases between. The germline V gene encodes CDR1 SGHTA and CDR2 FQGTGA. CDR3 sequence (DNA): TGTGCCAGCAGCCAACTAAACAGTGGAGGAGAGACCCAGTACTTC. Translated: CASSQLNSGGETQYF.

The chain carries TRBV9 and TRBJ2-3; D might be TRBD2 (6 bases). Germline V gene sequence: CDR1 SGDLS, CDR2 YYNGEE. The CDR3 is 14 amino acids. With 0 bases removed from V and 6 bases from J, the gap between germline ends came to 11 bases. Here the CDR3 DNA reads TGTGCCAGCAGCGTAGAACTAGCTTCCGATACGCAGTATTTT. It codes for CASSVELASDTQYF.

The chain recombines TRBV4-2 with TRBJ2-6; D remains ambiguous. The CDR3 covers 15 residues. The germline V and J ends were trimmed by 0 bases and 1 base, with 4 bases remaining between them. CDR1 and CDR2 from the germline V gene are LGHNA and YNFKEQ. The CDR3 spells CASSQELSGANVLTF. The DNA of the CDR3 is TGTGCCAGCAGCCAAGAACTGTCTGGGGCCAACGTCCTGACTTTC.

This clone was observed a few times. The chain uses TRBV10-3 and TRBJ1-1; tentative D call: TRBD1 (5 bases). The CDR3 loop spans 16 amino acids. Per the germline V gene, CDR1 is ENHRY and CDR2 is SYGVKD. V lost 6 bases and J lost 1, with 18 bases in between. The CDR3 region has the DNA TGTGCCATCAGCCCCCTCAGGGATAAAGGGAACACTGAAGCTTTCTTT. This sequence encodes CAISPLRDKGNTEAFF.

The chain carries TRBV3-1 (or the pseudogene TRBV3-2) and TRBJ2-5; 8 bases line up with TRBD1. Germline values: CDR1 LGHDT, CDR2 YNNKEL (reference sequence). V shed 2 bases and J 5 bases; nucleotides not matched to a gene: 4. CDR3 length equals 14 residues. CDR3 DNA: TGTGCCAGCAGCCAAAAAAGGGACAGGGAGACCCAGTACTTC. Translation: CASSQKRDRETQYF.

Regarding this clone: Within the sample, other DNA sequences also encode this same CDR3. The J gene is TRBJ1-6, the V gene TRBV27, with 9 bases fitting TRBD1. V lost 0 bases, J lost 8 bases, and 5 bases stayed unmatched. This CDR3 spans 16 amino acids. Per the germline V gene, CDR1 is MNHEY and CDR2 is SMNVEV (reference sequence). The CDR3 is CASSLSTGGRDSPLHF. The CDR3 DNA is TGTGCCAGCAGTTTATCCACAGGGGGCAGAGATTCACCCCTCCACTTT.

The chain has TRBV2 and TRBJ2-7; maybe TRBD1 (5 bases). This CDR3 region has 14 residues. Germline assignment: CDR1 SNHLY and CDR2 FYNNEI. V lost 4 bases and J 9 bases, leaving 19 bases between the germline ends. This CDR3 reads CASSVETAVTRQYF. The CDR3 DNA sequence: TGTGCCAGCAGTGTTGAGACAGCCGTTACGAGGCAGTACTTC.

This clone came up once. The rearrangement links TRBV11-2 to TRBJ2-7, with a possible D match to TRBD2 (5 bases). V was shortened by 5 bases and J by 6 bases, with 14 bases between the two germline ends. CDR1 SGHAT and CDR2 FQNNGV come from the germline V gene. This CDR3 has 13 residues. CDR3 bases: TGTGCCAGCAGCCAACTAGTCCTCTCCGAGCAGTACGTC. As protein: CASSQLVLSEQYV.

The rearrangement links TRBV19 to TRBJ2-3, with D possibly matching TRBD2 (5 bases). CDR3 length: 13 amino acids. CDR1 is LNHDA, CDR2 SQIVND, per germline (reference sequence). The V and J ends lost 6 bases and 1 base respectively, with 8 bases between them. The CDR3 nucleotides read TGTGCCAGTAGACCCGGGGGCACAGATACGCAGTATTTT. Its translation is CASRPGGTDTQYF.

The chain links TRBV18 to TRBJ2-7; D perhaps matches TRBD1 (5 bases). The V gene lost 2 bases and the J gene lost 5 bases, with 13 bases spanning the gap. Germline V gene lookup returns CDR1 KGHSH and CDR2 LQKENI. This CDR3 has 14 residues. The CDR3 region has the DNA TGTGCCAGCTCACCAGGGGCCAGGGCCCACGAGCAGTACTTC. Translation: CASSPGARAHEQYF.

The chain couples TRBV5-1 to TRBJ1-2; weak D call: TRBD1 (5 bases). V shed 4 bases and J shed 3 bases, with 7 bases lying between them. The CDR3 loop spans 12 amino acids. The V gene's germline CDR1 is SGHRS and CDR2 YFSETQ. CDR3 in DNA: TGCGCCAGCAGCCCAGGGTACTATGGCTACACCTTC. Encoded protein: CASSPGYYGYTF.

This clone was counted only a few times. The rearrangement joins TRBV7-2 to TRBJ2-7; D is perhaps TRBD1 (6 bases). Trimming took off 1 base at V and 7 bases at J, with 23 bases between the two ends. Germline CDR1 is SGHTA and CDR2 is FQGNSA. The CDR3 runs 17 residues. CDR3 loop: CASSLGSGGRGRVEQYF. The CDR3 coding sequence is TGTGCCAGCAGCTTAGGATCGGGCGGCAGGGGAAGGGTAGAGCAGTACTTC.

This rearrangement joins TRBV5-4 to TRBJ2-1; 9 nucleotides match TRBD2. Germline assignment: CDR1 SGHNT and CDR2 YYREEE (reference sequence). The junction had 8 bases not matched to a gene; V was cut back by 4 bases and J by 9 bases. CDR3 length: 14 residues. The CDR3 reads CASSPGLATAEQFF. The CDR3 DNA is TGTGCCAGCAGCCCCGGACTAGCGACGGCTGAGCAGTTCTTC.

The CDR3 DNA reads as TGTGCCTGGAGTATGGGAGGAGCTCGAGAGGAGCTGTTTTTT. It yields the protein CAWSMGGAREELFF. This chain links TRBV30 with TRBJ2-2, with D maybe TRBD2 (6 bases). This CDR3 is built from 14 residues. From germline, CDR1 is GTSNPN and CDR2 SVGIG (reference sequence). The ends were cut back, 2 bases at V and 10 bases at J, with 17 bases in the middle.

The J gene is TRBJ1-4, the V gene TRBV6-5; D is uncertain. CDR1 MNHEY and CDR2 SVGAGI come from the germline V gene. V lost 4 bases to trimming and J lost 4 bases, with 10 bases between them. CDR3 size: 14 residues. CDR3 bases: TGTGCCAGCAGTTCCGAGGGATTTAATGAAAAACTGTTTTTT. As protein: CASSSEGFNEKLFF.